The clone carrying this TCR beta chain has at least ten counts. Its antigen is unknown. Amplified TCR beta CDR3 regions came from RNA transcripts. The HTBI primer set served for first-round RT-PCR of the TCR CDR3. TCRdb reprocessed the multiplex PCR reads via MiXCR and lists one record per CDR3 protein. The sample shows approximately 400,000 distinct CDR3 sequences, 19% of them seen only once. This sample is drawn from a study of T cells in Graves' hyperthyroidism and ophthalmopathy. V was cut by 7 bases and J by 2 bases, with 14 bases left in between. Germline V gene data show CDR1 as MNHNS and CDR2 as SASEGT. The CDR3 consists of 14 residues. Study-level points and caveats: The model predicted ophthalmopathy a median roughly 6.3 months before onset.

Sequenced material: blood. The TCR originated in a woman aged 18-35 years with Graves' hyperthyroidism. The chain joins TRBV6-1 to TRBJ1-2, with no clear D. Here the CDR3 DNA reads TGTGCCAGCATCTCACACGGCGGAAACTATGGCTACACCTTC. Translating gives CASISHGGNYGYTF.